These 29 T cell receptor beta chains share one sample of origin, sequenced in a study of cytomegalovirus exposure and HLA in healthy donors. The primer mix had 60 Vbeta and 13 Jbeta primers. Sequencing was performed with immunoSEQ multiplex PCR; in TCRdb, only in-frame clones are kept and a portion is missing. The profile shows more than 95,000 clones, roughly 10% of them singletons. The material sequenced was PBMCs. The receptors here all came from a woman aged 18-29 years in good health and CMV-seropositive.

There are a few counts of this clone. The V call is TRBV27, the J call TRBJ1-5, with D possibly being TRBD1 (6 bases). This CDR3 has 15 amino acids. V lost 10 bases, J lost 2 bases, and 18 bases lay in between. Germline CDR1 is MNHEY and CDR2 is SMNVEV (reference sequence). CDR3 bases: TGTGCCACTCGCCGAGGGGGGGCAGGCAATCAGCCCCAGCATTTT. It specifies CATRRGGAGNQPQHF.

This clone was observed a handful of times. V gene TRBV5-4 combines with J gene TRBJ2-3, with D possibly matching TRBD1 (5 bases). CDR1 and CDR2 (germline): SGHNT, YYREEE (reference sequence). This CDR3 is 17 amino acids long. V was shortened by 0 bases and J by 2 bases, with 16 bases between the two germline ends. CDR3: CASSLAGAVGSTDTQYF. DNA of the CDR3: TGTGCCAGCAGCTTGGCTGGGGCGGTGGGGTCCACAGATACGCAGTATTTT.

This clone appeared a few times. The same CDR3 also results from other DNA sequences found in this sample. The rearrangement uses TRBV6-1 and TRBJ1-2; TRBD1 agrees at 8 bases. V lost 3 bases to trimming and J lost 6 bases; unmatched junction nucleotides: 12. Germline V gene lookup returns CDR1 MNHNS and CDR2 SASEGT. The CDR3 loop spans 16 amino acids. The CDR3 sequence: CASSDPGQGRSDGYTF. CDR3 in DNA: TGTGCCAGCAGTGATCCCGGACAGGGCAGAAGCGATGGCTACACCTTC.

For this clone: At one end, the junction sequence differs from germline, possibly due to a read error. Other DNA sequences from this sample encode an identical CDR3 as well. V and J are TRBV7-9 and TRBJ1-1; 10 nucleotides line up with TRBD1. Germline-derived CDR1 and CDR2 are SEHNR and FQNEAQ (reference sequence). The CDR3 runs 16 residues. DNA for the CDR3: TGTGCCAGCAGCCCACCTGACAGGGGGCGCGGTACTGAAGCTTTTTTT. Amino acid sequence: CASSPPDRGRGTEAFF.

This sequence joins TRBV7-6 and TRBJ2-5; perhaps TRBD1 as D (5 bases). Germline loops: CDR1 SGHVS, CDR2 FNYEAQ. This CDR3 has 16 amino acids. The V end was cut by 2 bases, the J end by 5 bases, with 18 bases between. CDR3 in amino acids: CASSLKPPGNGETQYF. The CDR3 nucleotides read TGTGCCAGCAGCTTAAAACCCCCAGGGAACGGGGAGACCCAGTACTTC. The full variable domain, rest sourced from reference TRBV7-6 and TRBJ2-5, is GAGVSQSPRYKVTKRGQDVALRCDPISGHVSLYWYRQALGQGPEFLTYFNYEAQQDKSGLPNDRFSAERPEGSISTLTIQRTEQRDSAMYRCASSLKPPGNGETQYFGPGTRLLVL.

The V call is TRBV7-9, the J call TRBJ1-1; 8 nucleotides line up with TRBD1. Trimming cost V 6 bases and J 1 base; bases outside gene matches: 4. This CDR3 comprises 14 residues. The germline gives CDR1 SEHNR, CDR2 FQNEAQ (reference sequence). The CDR3 nucleotides read TGTGCCAGCAGACCGACAGGGGCGAACACTGAAGCTTTCTTT. Translation gives CASRPTGANTEAFF.

Regarding this clone: Given the absence of the conserved phenylalanine or tryptophan at the CDR3 end, a read error is likely. J is TRBJ2-3 and V is TRBV29-1; 10 bases are shared with TRBD2. Trimming at V came to 3 bases and at J to 2 bases, leaving 14 bases not matched to a gene. The CDR3 has 18 amino acids. The germline V gene has CDR1 SQVTM and CDR2 ANQGSEA. CDR3 sequence (DNA): TGCAGCGTTGAGGTAATAATTGGACTAGCGGATAACACAGATACGCAGTATGTT. Its protein is CSVEVIIGLADNTDTQYV.

The rearrangement uses TRBV9 and TRBJ1-2, with D possibly being TRBD1 (6 bases). The CDR3 is 15 amino acids. The V gene's germline CDR1 is SGDLS and CDR2 YYNGEE. V was trimmed by 3 bases and J by 3 bases, leaving 15 bases between them. The CDR3 spells CASSGYRELYYGYTF. Written as DNA, the CDR3 is TGTGCCAGCAGCGGTTACAGGGAATTATACTATGGCTACACCTTC.

CDR3: CASSPDGPGDTQYF. CDR3 DNA sequence: TGCGCCAGCAGCCCGGATGGTCCCGGGGATACGCAGTATTTT. V and J are TRBV5-1 and TRBJ2-3; D gene unclear. The CDR3 consists of 14 residues. Trimming shortened V by 4 bases and J by 6 bases, and 15 bases separated the two germline ends. Germline loops: CDR1 SGHRS, CDR2 YFSETQ.

The gene calls are TRBV5-5 and TRBJ2-5, with 7 bases matching TRBD1. J gave up 1 base and V 1 base, and 7 bases lay outside the gene matches. The CDR3 covers 16 residues. Germline CDR1 reads SGHKS; CDR2 reads YYEKEE (reference sequence). Here the CDR3 reads CASSLWQTGTQETQYF. CDR3 sequence (DNA): TGTGCCAGCAGCTTGTGGCAGACAGGGACCCAAGAGACCCAGTACTTC.

The chain couples TRBV28 to TRBJ1-5, with D perhaps matching TRBD1 (5 bases). The CDR3 consists of 14 residues. Per germline, CDR1 MDHEN and CDR2 SYDVKM. Trimming removed 6 bases from V and 5 bases from J, with 14 bases in between. CDR3 DNA sequence: TGTGCCAGCAGAATGGGGGACTCGGATCAGCCCCAGCATTTT. It encodes CASRMGDSDQPQHF.

The CDR3 DNA reads TGCGCCAGCAGCTTGAGGGTAGACAGCCTGAACACTGAAGCTTTCTTT. Translating gives CASSLRVDSLNTEAFF. The gene calls are TRBV5-1 and TRBJ1-1, with D possibly TRBD1 on 5 matching bases. The CDR3 is made up of 16 amino acids. The V gene's germline CDR1 is SGHRS and CDR2 YFSETQ. The V end lost 1 base, the J end lost 0 bases, and 13 bases lay between the germline ends.

This clone was seen only a few times. J is TRBJ2-7 and V is TRBV6-5, with a weak D call TRBD1 (6 bases). This CDR3 contains 13 residues. Germline V gives CDR1 MNHEY, CDR2 SVGAGI. V was clipped by 8 bases and J by 3 bases, with 14 bases between them. CDR3 nucleotides: TGTGCCAGCTCACAGGGAAGAATCTACGAGCAGTACTTC. Its protein is CASSQGRIYEQYF.

This clone was observed a handful of times. The chain employs TRBV30 and TRBJ2-7; TRBD1 is a possible D gene (5 bases). Germline lookup yields CDR1 GTSNPN and CDR2 SVGIG (reference sequence). The V and J ends lost 3 bases and 5 bases respectively, with 14 bases between them. The CDR3 has 13 residues. CDR3 in amino acids: CAWRGAGWHEQYF. CDR3 DNA: TGTGCCTGGAGAGGGGCAGGGTGGCACGAGCAGTACTTC.

Here the CDR3 DNA reads TGTGCCTGGACAGGGGGCTACGAGCAGTACTTC. Amino acids: CAWTGGYEQYF. V is TRBV30 and J is TRBJ2-5; 7 bases are a match to TRBD1. The DNA matches TRBJ2-7 better at its end, which makes the J call doubtful. The CDR3 consists of 11 residues. Per the germline V gene, CDR1 is GTSNPN and CDR2 is SVGIG (reference sequence).

The V gene is TRBV7-9, the J gene TRBJ1-2; 7 bases line up with TRBD1. Germline loops: CDR1 SEHNR, CDR2 FQNEAQ (reference sequence). The CDR3 covers 16 residues. Trimming removed 5 bases from V and 7 bases from J; junction bases left unmatched: 16. The CDR3 here is CASSDSLIAGGGGYTF. The CDR3 nucleotides read TGTGCCAGCAGCGACAGTCTTATCGCAGGGGGAGGTGGCTACACCTTC. Based on the CDR3 plus reference TRBV7-9 and TRBJ1-2, the full variable domain is DTGVSQNPRHKITKRGQNVTFRCDPISEHNRLYWYRQTLGQGPEFLTYFQNEAQLEKSRLLSDRFSAERPKGSFSTLEIQRTEQGDSAMYLCASSDSLIAGGGGYTFGSGTRLTVV.

V gene TRBV5-4 combines with J gene TRBJ2-2, with D perhaps matching TRBD2 (6 bases). The germline V gene has CDR1 SGHNT and CDR2 YYREEE (reference sequence). The CDR3 totals 15 residues. Deletions cut 0 bases from V and 1 base from J, with 7 bases between. CDR3 region: CASSLGGKNTGELFF. In nucleotides, the CDR3 is TGTGCCAGCAGCTTGGGCGGGAAGAACACCGGGGAGCTGTTTTTT.

The V call is TRBV9, the J call TRBJ2-1, with 10 nucleotides matching TRBD2. The germline CDR1 and CDR2 sequences are SGDLS and YYNGEE. J gave up 10 bases and V 4 bases, and 23 bases lay outside the gene matches. The CDR3 length is 19 residues. CDR3 nucleotide sequence: TGTGCCAGCAGCCCCGACCCGGGGCTATGGGCTAGCGGGGGAACGGAGCAGTTCTTC. Translation: CASSPDPGLWASGGTEQFF.

The rearrangement joins TRBV19 to TRBJ2-1; no clear D gene. The CDR3 is 13 residues long. The V and J ends lost 5 bases and 9 bases respectively, with 14 bases between them. From germline, CDR1 is LNHDA and CDR2 SQIVND (reference sequence). The CDR3 bases are TGTGCCAGTAGTGGGCCCGAGCCCAGTGAGCAGTTCTTC. Translation gives CASSGPEPSEQFF.

This clone was detected a few times. This chain connects TRBV7-9 to TRBJ1-5; 7 bases are shared with TRBD1. The CDR3 totals 15 residues. The trim removed 6 bases at V and 4 bases at J, leaving 9 bases unmatched. Germline V gene data show CDR1 as SEHNR and CDR2 as FQNEAQ (reference sequence). In DNA form, the CDR3 reads TGTGCCAGCAGACCTTCCGGGACAGATAATCAGCCCCAGCATTTT. Translation: CASRPSGTDNQPQHF.

The V call is TRBV7-9, the J call TRBJ2-1; 12 bases agree with TRBD2. Germline V gene lookup returns CDR1 SEHNR and CDR2 FQNEAQ (reference sequence). With V trimmed by 0 bases and J by 8 bases, 5 bases remained unmatched. This CDR3 has 16 amino acids. This CDR3 reads CASSLATSGSFDEQFF. CDR3 nucleotide sequence: TGTGCCAGCAGCTTAGCGACTAGCGGGAGTTTTGATGAGCAGTTCTTC.

The chain employs TRBV18 and TRBJ1-5, with D maybe TRBD1 (5 bases). V gave up 5 bases and J gave up 4 bases, with 9 bases separating them. Germline V gene lookup returns CDR1 KGHSH and CDR2 LQKENI. This CDR3 region has 13 residues. CDR3 in amino acids: CASSGGVNQPQHF. In DNA form, the CDR3 reads TGTGCCAGCTCAGGGGGGGTAAATCAGCCCCAGCATTTT.

This clone was found a few times. The chain recombines TRBV7-2 with TRBJ2-7; D is perhaps TRBD1 (5 bases). Germline-derived CDR1 and CDR2 are SGHTA and FQGNSA. V lost 5 bases and J lost 2, with 10 bases in between. CDR3 length: 13 amino acids. The CDR3 reads CASSRRAAYEQYF. CDR3 DNA sequence: TGTGCCAGCAGCCGCAGGGCTGCCTACGAGCAGTACTTC.

This chain's CDR3 is CASSLAGMRTWEQYF. The DNA of the CDR3 is TGTGCCAGCAGCTTAGCAGGAATGAGGACTTGGGAGCAGTACTTC. The chain carries TRBV11-2 and TRBJ2-7, with D tentatively TRBD2 (5 bases). V lost 1 base to trimming and J lost 7 bases, with 17 bases between them. CDR1 and CDR2 (germline): SGHAT, FQNNGV. CDR3 length: 15 residues.

The chain joins TRBV6-4 to TRBJ2-2; 10 bases are shared with TRBD2. The CDR3 contains 15 residues. The V gene end was trimmed by 6 bases and the J gene end by 5 bases; junction bases not matched to a gene: 6. CDR1 is MRHNA, CDR2 SNTAGT, per germline. The CDR3 DNA follows: TGTGCCAGCAGCTTAGCGGGAGGAAGTACCGGGGAGCTGTTTTTT. Translating gives CASSLAGGSTGELFF.

The chain links TRBV14 to TRBJ1-2, with D possibly matching TRBD1 (6 bases). This CDR3 has 14 amino acids. Trimming took off 1 base at V and 4 bases at J, with 10 bases between the two ends. Germline CDR1 SGHDN, CDR2 FVKESK. The CDR3 DNA follows: TGTGCCAGCAGCCAAGTATCAGGGGCCTATGGCTACACCTTC. Residues: CASSQVSGAYGYTF. The full variable domain, in which reference TRBV14 and TRBJ1-2 provide the parts outside the CDR3, is EAGVTQFPSHSVIEKGQTVTLRCDPISGHDNLYWYRRVMGKEIKFLLHFVKESKQDESGMPNNRFLAERTGGTYSTLKVQPAELEDSGVYFCASSQVSGAYGYTFGSGTRLTVV.

The sample holds a few counts of this clone. The J gene is TRBJ2-1, the V gene TRBV4-1; TRBD2 agrees at 8 bases. With V trimmed by 0 bases and J by 6 bases, 4 bases remained unmatched. Germline CDR1 MGHRA, CDR2 YSYEKL. The CDR3 runs 15 residues. The CDR3 spells CASSQESGSSNEQFF. As DNA, the CDR3 is TGCGCCAGCAGCCAAGAGAGCGGGAGTAGCAATGAGCAGTTCTTC.

The rearrangement joins TRBV28 to TRBJ1-5; 9 bases agree with TRBD1. The CDR3 contains 15 residues. Trimming cost V 7 bases and J 6 bases; bases outside gene matches: 10. Germline V gene lookup returns CDR1 MDHEN and CDR2 SYDVKM. CDR3: CASKNGDREGQPQHF. The CDR3 region has the DNA TGTGCCAGCAAAAACGGGGACAGGGAAGGTCAGCCCCAGCATTTT.

This clone was seen a handful of times. The V gene is TRBV6-5, the J gene TRBJ2-4; possible D gene TRBD2, 6 bases. Germline V gene lookup returns CDR1 MNHEY and CDR2 SVGAGI. This CDR3 is built from 13 residues. With 8 bases removed from V and 9 bases from J, the gap between germline ends came to 17 bases. In DNA, the CDR3 is TGTGCCAGCCGCCCGGAGGGCCGATTCATTCAGTACTTC. Residues: CASRPEGRFIQYF.